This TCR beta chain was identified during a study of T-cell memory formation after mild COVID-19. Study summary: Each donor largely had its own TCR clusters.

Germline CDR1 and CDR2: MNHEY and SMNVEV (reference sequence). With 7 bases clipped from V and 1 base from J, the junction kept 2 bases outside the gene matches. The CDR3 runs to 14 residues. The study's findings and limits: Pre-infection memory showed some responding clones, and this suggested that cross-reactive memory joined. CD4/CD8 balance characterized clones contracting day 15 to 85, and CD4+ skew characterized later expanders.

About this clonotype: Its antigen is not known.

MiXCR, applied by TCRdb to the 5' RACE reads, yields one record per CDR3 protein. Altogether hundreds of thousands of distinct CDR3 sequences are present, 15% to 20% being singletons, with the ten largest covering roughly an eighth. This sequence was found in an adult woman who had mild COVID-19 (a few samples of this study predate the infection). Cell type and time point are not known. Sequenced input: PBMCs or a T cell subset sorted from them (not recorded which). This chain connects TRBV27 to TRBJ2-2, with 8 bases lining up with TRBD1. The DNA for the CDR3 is TGTGCCAGCACCGGACAGGGGAACACCGGGGAGCTGTTTTTT. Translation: CASTGQGNTGELFF.